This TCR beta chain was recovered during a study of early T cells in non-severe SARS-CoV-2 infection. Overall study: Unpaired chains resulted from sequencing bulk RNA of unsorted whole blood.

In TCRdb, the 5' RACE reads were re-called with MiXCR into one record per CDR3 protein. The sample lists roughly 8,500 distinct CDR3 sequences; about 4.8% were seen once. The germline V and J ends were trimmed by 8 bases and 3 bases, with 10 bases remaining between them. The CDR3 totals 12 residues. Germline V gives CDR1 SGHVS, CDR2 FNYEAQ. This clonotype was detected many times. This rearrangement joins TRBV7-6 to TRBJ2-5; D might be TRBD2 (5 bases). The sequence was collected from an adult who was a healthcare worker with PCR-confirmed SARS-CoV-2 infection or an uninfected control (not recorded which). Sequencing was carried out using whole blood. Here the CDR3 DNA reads TGTGCCAGCTCCCAGCGGAAAGAGACCCAGTACTTC. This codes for CASSQRKETQYF.